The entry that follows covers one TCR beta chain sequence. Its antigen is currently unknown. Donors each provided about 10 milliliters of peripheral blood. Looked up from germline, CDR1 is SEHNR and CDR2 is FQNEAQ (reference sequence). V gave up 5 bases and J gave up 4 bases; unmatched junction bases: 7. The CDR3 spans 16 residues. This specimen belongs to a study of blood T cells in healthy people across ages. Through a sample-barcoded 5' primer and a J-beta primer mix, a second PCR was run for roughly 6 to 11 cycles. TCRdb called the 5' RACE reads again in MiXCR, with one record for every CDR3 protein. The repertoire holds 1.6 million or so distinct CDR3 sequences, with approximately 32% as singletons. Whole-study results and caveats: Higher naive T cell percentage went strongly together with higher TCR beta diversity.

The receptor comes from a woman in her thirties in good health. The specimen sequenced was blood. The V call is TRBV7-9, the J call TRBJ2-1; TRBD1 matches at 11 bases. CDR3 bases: TGTGCCAGCAGCCCCTGGGACAGGGGGGGGTACAATGAGCAGTTCTTC. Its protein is CASSPWDRGGYNEQFF.